This T cell receptor (beta chain) was documented in a study of shared clonotypes between healthy human individuals. Data came from immunoSEQ multiplex PCR; TCRdb stores just in-frame clones and leaves some out. This sample carries about 2.4 million clones, approximately 93% of them seen once, and the ten largest clones take 0.36%. This CDR3 has 14 residues. CDR1 and CDR2 from the germline V gene are SGDLS and YYNGEE. Trimming took off 2 bases at V and 1 base at J, with 10 bases between the two ends. The sample taken for sequencing was naive CD4+ T cells from PBMCs. The subset is: CD45RA+ positively selected. This receptor was obtained from a man aged 18 to 29 in good health. Some clones in this sample may be carry-over from other donors' samples. The rearrangement joins TRBV9 to TRBJ2-7; D not certain. The DNA for the CDR3 is TGTGCCAGCAGCGTTGGACCCGTTTCCTACGAGCAGTACTTC. Protein: CASSVGPVSYEQYF.